This record concerns one TCR beta chain sequence. The data originate from a study of OX40 agonist ivuxolimab in advanced cancers. Background on the study: Administration of intravenous ivuxolimab to patients occurred every 2 weeks at 0.01 to 10 mg/kg. The diagnoses of dose-escalation patients were hepatocellular carcinoma, melanoma, renal cell or head and neck cancer.

The repertoire was sequenced with immunoSEQ multiplex PCR; TCRdb's copy has only in-frame clones and lacks some. The sample contains roughly 29,000 clones, roughly nine tenths of which appear only once. The junction had 2 bases not matched to a gene; V was cut back by 3 bases and J by 7 bases. This CDR3 region has 12 residues. Germline V lookup: CDR1 LNHDA, CDR2 SQIVND (reference sequence). This receptor was identified in an adult with an advanced solid tumor such as melanoma, head and neck, liver or kidney cancer. This material consisted of CD4+ or CD8+ T cells sorted from blood, taken in a trial of the OX40 agonist ivuxolimab. The chain links TRBV19 to TRBJ1-1; 7 bases are shared with TRBD1. CDR3 sequence: CASSIGTVEAFF. In nucleotides, the CDR3 is TGTGCCAGTAGTATTGGGACAGTTGAAGCTTTCTTT.